Detailed here is one TCR beta chain. Its target is not known. This entry belongs to a study of blood T cells in healthy people across ages. Overall study results and limits: Long-lived donors exceeded aged donors in naive CD4+ cells and diversity.

Together with a sample-barcoded 5' primer, a J-beta primer mix was included in a second PCR lasting about 7 to 11 cycles. TCRdb ran MiXCR on the 5' RACE reads and lists one entry per CDR3 protein. The table includes hundreds of thousands of distinct CDR3 sequences, around three fifths detected once. The CDR3 contains 18 residues. Germline V gives CDR1 LGHDT, CDR2 YNNKEL (reference sequence). J was trimmed by 6 bases and V by 0 bases; bases with no gene match: 14. The clonotype was recovered from a man between 40 and 49 years old in good health. J is TRBJ2-3 and V is TRBV3-1; 8 bases agree with TRBD2. The sequenced sample consisted of blood. The CDR3 DNA is TGTGCCAGCAGCCAAGACGCCCTACTAGCGGACCTTACGGATACGCAGTATTTT. Its translation is CASSQDALLADLTDTQYF.